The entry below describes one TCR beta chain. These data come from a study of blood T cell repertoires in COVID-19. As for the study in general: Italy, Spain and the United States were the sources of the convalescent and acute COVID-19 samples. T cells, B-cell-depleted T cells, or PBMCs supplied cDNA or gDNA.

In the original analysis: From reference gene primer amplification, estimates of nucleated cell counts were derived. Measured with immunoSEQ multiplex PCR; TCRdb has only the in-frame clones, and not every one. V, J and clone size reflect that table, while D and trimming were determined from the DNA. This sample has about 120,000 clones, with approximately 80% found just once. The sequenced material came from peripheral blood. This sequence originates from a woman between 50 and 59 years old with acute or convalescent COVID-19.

The chain's CDR3 is CASSEGGGDDTGELFF. CDR3 in DNA: TGTGCCAGCAGTGAGGGCGGGGGCGACGACACCGGGGAGCTGTTTTTT. This rearrangement joins TRBV6-4 to TRBJ2-2; D perhaps matches TRBD2 (7 bases). This CDR3 is 16 amino acids long. Deletions cut 3 bases from V and 3 bases from J, with 14 bases between. The germline V gene encodes CDR1 MRHNA and CDR2 SNTAGT.